This T cell receptor beta chain appears in the sequencing data of a study of cytomegalovirus exposure and HLA in healthy donors. Study conclusions and caveats: Most TCR sequences were rare, but some public TCRs occurred in many donors.

About this clone: The antigen remains unidentified.

The study ran its PCR with 60 Vbeta and 13 Jbeta primers. TCRdb's copy holds only in-frame clones and misses some; the assay was immunoSEQ multiplex PCR. The repertoire holds tens of thousands of clones, about 65% seen once, with 20% to 25% in the top ten. V was pared by 0 bases and J by 4 bases, with 7 bases between. The germline gives CDR1 SGDLS, CDR2 YYNGEE. The CDR3 covers 14 residues. The clonotype comes from a man over 45 in good health and CMV-seropositive. Sequencing used PBMCs. V gene TRBV9 combines with J gene TRBJ2-2; D is ambiguous. The CDR3: CASSVEPGTGELFF. In nucleotides, the CDR3 is TGTGCCAGCAGCGTAGAGCCGGGCACCGGGGAGCTGTTTTTT.